This T cell receptor beta chain appears in the sequencing data of a study of shared clonotypes between healthy human individuals. The germline gives CDR1 SGHAT, CDR2 FQNNGV. The CDR3 has 15 amino acids. Clones were sequenced by immunoSEQ multiplex PCR, and TCRdb holds only the in-frame ones, with some missing. The sample contains around 510,000 clones, about 96% of which appear only once. The sequence came from a woman aged 25-40 years in good health. This sequence joins TRBV11-2 and TRBJ2-5, with 7 nucleotides matching TRBD2. The DNA end lines up better with TRBJ2-7; the J call may be wrong. The sample was naive CD4+ T cells sorted from blood. Described subset: CD45RA+ positively selected. CDR3 region: CASSLVLGGVYEQYF. In DNA, the CDR3 is TGTGCCAGCAGCTTAGTATTGGGAGGGGTTTACGAGCAGTACTTC.